This T cell receptor (beta chain) was recorded in a study of blood T cells in healthy people across ages. Looked up from germline, CDR1 is SGHDN and CDR2 is FVKESK. The CDR3 totals 13 residues. V was cut by 4 bases and J by 9 bases, with 15 bases left in between. It was with a sample-barcoded 5' primer and a J-beta primer mix that a second PCR of roughly 7 to 12 cycles was run. A single record per CDR3 protein comes from TCRdb applying MiXCR to the 5' RACE reads. The sample has around 1,000,000 distinct CDR3 sequences, 35% to 40% seen once; the top ten hold around 14%. The sample consisted of blood. This chain uses TRBV14 with TRBJ1-1; weak D call: TRBD1 (5 bases). The clonotype comes from a man between 18 and 35 years old in good health. This chain's CDR3 is CASSPPGWAQAFF. The CDR3 nucleotides are TGTGCCAGCAGCCCCCCAGGGTGGGCCCAAGCTTTCTTT.